This is a list of T cell receptor beta chains from one sample in a study of blood T cells in healthy people across ages. A single record per CDR3 protein comes from TCRdb applying MiXCR to the 5' RACE reads. The sample lists approximately 1.5 million distinct CDR3 sequences; 30% to 35% were seen once. What was sequenced was blood. The receptor set was obtained from a woman aged 30 to 39 in good health. CDR3s include the opening cysteine and the closing phenylalanine or tryptophan.

>-|TRBV10-2
CASSDERGGPGEQYF
>TRBJ1-5|TRBV30
CAWSGDGGRQPQHF
>TRBJ2-7|TRBV6-1
CASRQGPIAYEQYF
>TRBJ2-3|TRBV7-6
CASSLGAGGPTDTQYF
>TRBJ2-7|TRBV9
CASSEGGFDYEQYF
>TRBJ1-2|TRBV7-9
CASSLEGFYTF
>TRBJ2-3|TRBV4-2
CASSQEFSGGSADTQYF
>TRBJ2-1|TRBV7-3
CASSYGTSGRGSYNEQFF
>TRBJ1-5|TRBV2
CASSERGAAPASNQPQHF
>TRBJ2-5|TRBV12-5
CASGRQGQETQYF
>TRBJ2-7|TRBV7-3
CASSHSGLRDDEQYF
>TRBJ1-2|TRBV11-2
CASRPGANYGYTF
>TRBJ2-3|TRBV19
CASSTTWTLGDTQYF
>TRBJ2-2|TRBV29-1
CSVALGSGELFF
>TRBJ2-6|TRBV5-5
CASSLDRGTGANVLTF
>TRBJ2-5|TRBV5-4
CASSFRIRETQYF
>TRBJ2-5|TRBV20-1
CSARVWAGETQYF
>TRBJ1-2|TRBV4-1
CASSQGSGNGYTF
>TRBJ2-1|TRBV2
CASSRQGIGNEQFF
>TRBJ2-1|TRBV20-1
CSARVRTGRSSYNEQFF
>TRBJ2-7|TRBV3-1
CASSLTGVAYEQYF
>TRBJ2-7|TRBV27
CASSSRTSGRAIYEQYF
>TRBJ2-7|TRBV6-2/TRBV6-3
CASEGPEASYEQYF
>TRBJ1-6|TRBV6-5
CASSSGSSPLHF
>TRBJ2-1|TRBV7-6
CASSSNSGRNSYNEQFF
>TRBJ1-6|TRBV15
CATSRDRVNSPLHF
>TRBJ2-3|TRBV20-1
CSAIVPGLAGMADTQYF
>TRBJ2-6|TRBV15
CATSRDRGGANVLTF
>TRBJ2-5|TRBV4-2
CASSRREGQGQETQYF
>TRBJ2-7|TRBV5-6
CASSDQGAGDEQYF
>TRBJ1-6|TRBV30
CAWMGGTLHF
>TRBJ2-1|TRBV19
CASRIEVAGGEQFF
>TRBJ1-2|TRBV20-1
CSAPDRLGNGYTF
>TRBJ2-3|TRBV28
CASSSPRSGSGDTQYF
>TRBJ2-1|TRBV5-1
CASSPGTGKHNEQFF
>TRBJ2-1|TRBV4-2
CASSLRTSGGSYNEQFF
>TRBJ2-7|TRBV5-5
CASSHHRVRSYEQYF
>TRBJ1-2|TRBV20-1
CSARADRLFFYGYTF
>TRBJ1-1|TRBV11-2
CASSLQLSTEAFF
>TRBJ2-1|TRBV20-1
CSALSQSGATYNEQFF